The 4 T cell receptor beta chains in this list originate from one sample, sequenced in a study of Graves' ophthalmopathy and Graves' hyperthyroidism. As the template, RNA transcripts were used to amplify TCR beta CDR3 regions. Scientists carried out first-round RT-PCR using HTBI primers and then a second-round multiplex PCR. TCRdb re-analysed the multiplex PCR reads in MiXCR, keeping a single row per CDR3 protein. Among 400,000 to 450,000 distinct CDR3 sequences listed, roughly 20% were seen once. Sequencing input: peripheral blood. These receptors all stem from a woman under 30 with stable Graves' hyperthyroidism.

This clonotype was observed a single time. The V and J genes are TRBV12-3 or TRBV12-4 and TRBJ1-1; 11 bases align to TRBD1. Trimming removed 4 bases from V and 4 bases from J; junction bases left unmatched: 5. CDR3 size: 15 residues. The CDR3 DNA follows: TGTGCCAGCAGTTCCTGGACAGGGGGCCGCACTGAAGCTTTCTTT. Its translation: CASSSWTGGRTEAFF.

The rearrangement joins TRBV5-5 to TRBJ1-6, with 7 positions matching TRBD1. With 4 bases clipped from V and 1 base from J, the junction kept 8 bases outside the gene matches. This CDR3 has 17 residues. Per the germline V gene, CDR1 is SGHKS and CDR2 is YYEKEE (reference sequence). This CDR3 is CASSAPNRGSYNSPLHF. The CDR3 DNA sequence: TGTGCCAGCAGCGCCCCAAACAGGGGATCCTATAATTCACCCCTCCACTTT.

This clonotype appeared a few times. The junction departs from germline at one end; a sequencing error may be responsible. The chain links TRBV14 to TRBJ2-7; D is possibly TRBD2 (6 bases). The length of the CDR3 is 11 residues. Germline CDR1 reads SGHDN; CDR2 reads FVKESK. CDR3 sequence (DNA): TGTGCCAGCAGCCCATCCGGGACTGGGGACTTC. It codes for CASSPSGTGDF.

This clonotype occurred many times. The J gene is TRBJ2-7, the V gene TRBV15, with TRBD2 matching 11 bases. Germline assignment: CDR1 LNHNV and CDR2 YYDKDF (reference sequence). Trimming at V came to 2 bases and at J to 2 bases, leaving 5 bases not matched to a gene. The CDR3 runs to 16 residues. The CDR3: CATSRLGLAATYEQYF. The CDR3 DNA reads TGTGCCACCAGCAGACTGGGACTAGCGGCAACCTACGAGCAGTACTTC.